This T cell receptor (beta chain) was recorded in a study of shared clonotypes between healthy human individuals. The repertoire was sequenced with immunoSEQ multiplex PCR; TCRdb's copy has only in-frame clones and lacks some. The table has some 2,000,000 clones, approximately 94% seen once. This clone was counted a few times. Antigen specificity is unknown. Terminally differentiated effector memory CD45RA+ cells were left out of the naive CD8 fraction, which was CD45RO-negative and positively selected for CCR7. Between the trimmed V and J ends, which lost 6 bases and 6 bases, there was a span of 17 bases. The germline V gene encodes CDR1 SQVTM and CDR2 ANQGSEA. This CDR3 has 13 residues. Findings and caveats of the study: Sequencing depth was predicted to influence how clonotypes are shared among donors.

This chain links TRBV29-1 with TRBJ1-2, with D perhaps matching TRBD1 (5 bases). The origin of this receptor is a man aged 18 to 30 in good health. Sample: naive CD8+ T cells sorted from blood. This chain's CDR3 is CSVGMGTFDGYTF. DNA of the CDR3: TGCAGCGTGGGGATGGGGACCTTCGATGGCTACACCTTC. The complete variable domain, with remaining parts taken from reference TRBV29-1 and TRBJ1-2, reads SAVISQKPSRDICQRGTSLTIQCQVDSQVTMMFWYRQQPGQSLTLIATANQGSEATYESGFVIDKFPISRPNLTFSTLTVSNMSPEDSSIYLCSVGMGTFDGYTFGSGTRLTVV.